This TCR beta chain was sequenced in a study of cytomegalovirus exposure and HLA in healthy donors. Study-wide points: The study recorded fewer than 200 TCR beta chains that were cytomegalovirus-associated.

Some clones are missing from TCRdb's copy, which holds only in-frame ones; the method was immunoSEQ multiplex PCR. The sample yields about 54,000 clones, roughly 89% seen once. As concerns this clone: Its specificity is not known.

The CDR3 loop spans 16 amino acids. With 3 bases clipped from V and 3 bases from J, the junction kept 7 bases outside the gene matches. Germline CDR1 LNHNV, CDR2 YYDKDF (reference sequence). This chain connects TRBV15 to TRBJ1-4; 7 nucleotides agree with TRBD1. The specimen was PBMCs. This clonotype originated in a woman aged 18-29 years in good health and CMV-seropositive. CDR3 bases: TGTGCCACCAGCAGGGGTAAAACAGGGGCTAATGAAAAACTGTTTTTT. Its protein product is CATSRGKTGANEKLFF. The full variable domain, rest sourced from reference TRBV15 and TRBJ1-4, is DAMVIQNPRYQVTQFGKPVTLSCSQTLNHNVMYWYQQKSSQAPKLLFHYYDKDFNNEADTPDNFQSRRPNTSFCFLDIRSPGLGDTAMYLCATSRGKTGANEKLFFGSGTQLSVL.